This is a list of T cell receptor beta chains from one sample in a study of PD-1 blockade in classical Hodgkin lymphoma. Repertoires were generated with immunoSEQ multiplex PCR, while TCRdb's copy carries only in-frame clones and drops some. The table lists 110,000 or so clones, 89% of them singletons. Source: peripheral blood mononuclear cells (PBMCs), taken before the second cycle of nivolumab. These receptors were taken from a human donor with classical Hodgkin lymphoma. Each CDR3 is given with its conserved first and last residue. Each record gives: clone size, CDR3 length, J gene, D gene, V gene, CDR3 DNA, CDR3 protein. The D gene is left open where the match is weak. Where a row states a size, it is once, few, many or the class of an expanded clone; other rows omit it.

NA,15,TRBJ1-1,TRBD1,TRBV7-9,TGTGCCAGCACCGGGACAGGGGGCGTAGGCACTGAAGCTTTCTTT,CASTGTGGVGTEAFF
once,13,TRBJ2-5,NA,TRBV2,TGTGCCAGCAGTGCAAACAGCCAAGAGACCCAGTACTTC,CASSANSQETQYF
NA,15,TRBJ1-3,TRBD1,TRBV2,TGTGCCAGCAGCTACGGGACAGGGGCGGGAAACACCATATATTTT,CASSYGTGAGNTIYF
NA,12,TRBJ1-2,NA,TRBV6-5,TGTGCCAGCCATCCAGGGGACTATGGCTACACCTTC,CASHPGDYGYTF
once,16,TRBJ2-3,TRBD2,TRBV30,TGTGCCTGGAGCAAGGGGGCTAGCGGGACCACAGATACGCAGTATTTT,CAWSKGASGTTDTQYF
NA,14,TRBJ2-7,NA,TRBV11-3,TGTGCCAGCAGTTTCTCCCAGGAGCCCTACGAGCAGTACTTC,CASSFSQEPYEQYF
NA,13,TRBJ1-1,TRBD1,TRBV5-4,TGTGCCAGCAGCTGGGGACAGGGAACTGAAGCTTTCTTT,CASSWGQGTEAFF
few,17,TRBJ1-3,NA,TRBV4-1,TGCGCCAGCAGCCAAGAACGGGTCGGGTACTCTGGAAACACCATATATTTT,CASSQERVGYSGNTIYF
few,13,TRBJ1-2,TRBD1,TRBV15,TGTGCCACCAGCGGAGACAGGGGCTATGGCTACACCTTC,CATSGDRGYGYTF
NA,15,TRBJ1-4,TRBD1,TRBV28,TGTGCCAGCAGTGCCCAGGGGGCAGGTAATGAAAAACTGTTTTTT,CASSAQGAGNEKLFF
NA,17,TRBJ2-5,TRBD2,TRBV7-2,TGTGCCAGCAGCTTAGCCCCAGCGGGAGGAGGGCAAGAGACCCAGTACTTC,CASSLAPAGGGQETQYF
NA,17,TRBJ2-7,NA,TRBV21-1,TGTGCCAGCAGCAAAGTTTCTGGGCGACAGGCCTCCCTCGAGCAGTACTTC,CASSKVSGRQASLEQYF
once,12,TRBJ2-3,NA,TRBV23-1,TGCGCCAGCAGCACAGGGACAGATACGCAGTATTTT,CASSTGTDTQYF
few,17,TRBJ2-1,NA,TRBV5-1,TGCGCCAGCAGCTTGGCTGGGGGGGGGCTCACCTACAATGAGCAGTTCTTC,CASSLAGGGLTYNEQFF
NA,15,TRBJ1-2,NA,TRBV7-9,TGTGCCAGCAGCCCAGGCGGAGGGTCCAACTATGGCTACACCTTC,CASSPGGGSNYGYTF
NA,16,TRBJ2-6,NA,TRBV13,TGTGCCAGCAGAAACATCCGGGAGTACGGGGCCAACGTCCTGACTTTC,CASRNIREYGANVLTF
NA,18,TRBJ2-1,TRBD2,TRBV5-8,TGTGCCAGCAGCTCGGATTTAGGAGGGCGGGAGTCCTACAATGAGCAGTTCTTC,CASSSDLGGRESYNEQFF
many,13,TRBJ1-1,NA,TRBV7-9,TGTGCCAGCAGCCTAAGAGGGGACACTGAAGCTTTCTTT,CASSLRGDTEAFF
NA,17,TRBJ1-4,NA,TRBV19,TGTGCCAGTAGTATCTCGTATTGGGAAACAATTGATGAAAAACTGTTTTTT,CASSISYWETIDEKLFF
NA,13,TRBJ1-2,NA,TRBV9,TGTGCCAGTAGCCCGGGGGCCATCTATGGCTACACCTTC,CASSPGAIYGYTF
NA,16,TRBJ1-5,TRBD1,TRBV6-6,TGTGCCAGCAGTTGGGAGCCAGGGGGCTCGGGGCAGCCCCAGCATTTT,CASSWEPGGSGQPQHF
NA,15,TRBJ2-7,NA,TRBV5-8,TGTGCCAGCAGCCGCTGGGGAACAGGGCCTTACGAGCAGTACTTC,CASSRWGTGPYEQYF
NA,16,TRBJ2-1,NA,TRBV5-4,TGTGCCAGCAGCCCCACTCGGGACACTGTATACAATGAGCAGTTCTTC,CASSPTRDTVYNEQFF
once,15,TRBJ2-5,TRBD2,TRBV4-1,TGCGCCAGCAGCCAAGAAGTTCGGGGGGGGGAGACCCAGTACTTC,CASSQEVRGGETQYF
once,14,TRBJ2-7,TRBD1,TRBV18,TGTGCCAGCTTTGCCGGGACAGGGTCCTACGAGCAGTACTTC,CASFAGTGSYEQYF